These 32 T cell receptor beta chains were sequenced from one sample in a study of control samples from healthy donors and cancer patients. TCRdb's table, derived via immunoSEQ multiplex PCR, lists solely in-frame clones and lacks some. The table lists around 140,000 clones, under 95% of them singletons, with roughly 5.7% in the top ten. The sequenced sample was blood. The receptors stem from a man between 18 and 29 years old in good health.

The chain joins TRBV29-1 to TRBJ2-7; D unclear. Germline assignment: CDR1 SQVTM and CDR2 ANQGSEA. V lost 3 bases and J 3 bases, leaving 6 bases between the germline ends. The CDR3 totals 11 residues. CDR3 sequence (DNA): TGCAGCGTTGACACGGGCTACGAGCAGTACTTC. This encodes CSVDTGYEQYF.

The chain recombines TRBV6-6 with TRBJ2-7; TRBD2 agrees at 8 bases. The CDR3 runs to 18 residues. Germline CDR1 MNHNY, CDR2 SVGAGI (reference sequence). V was pared by 5 bases and J by 0 bases, with 15 bases of the junction left unmatched. The CDR3 is CASSLPGLAGTSSYEQYF. The CDR3 region has the DNA TGTGCCAGCAGTCTCCCAGGGTTAGCGGGGACGAGCTCCTACGAGCAGTACTTC.

The chain is built from TRBV9 and TRBJ2-1; the D is unclear. Germline values: CDR1 SGDLS, CDR2 YYNGEE. The V gene lost 0 bases and the J gene lost 0 bases, with 13 bases spanning the gap. This CDR3 is built from 17 residues. CDR3 nucleotides: TGTGCCAGCAGCGTAGACCCGGCCCTGAGCTCCTACAATGAGCAGTTCTTC. This gives the protein CASSVDPALSSYNEQFF. Variable domain in full (rest from reference TRBV9 and TRBJ2-1): DSGVTQTPKHLITATGQRVTLRCSPRSGDLSVYWYQQSLDQGLQFLIQYYNGEERAKGNILERFSAQQFPDLHSELNLSSLELGDSALYFCASSVDPALSSYNEQFFGPGTRLTVL.

The rearrangement uses TRBV5-6 and TRBJ2-7, with unresolved D. CDR3 size: 15 residues. V lost 4 bases and J lost 7, with 21 bases in between. The germline V gene encodes CDR1 SGHDT and CDR2 YYEEEE. DNA of the CDR3: TGTGCCAGCAGCCTGCCGGCTCCCCTAGATCGGGAGCAGTACTTC. This gives the protein CASSLPAPLDREQYF.

This chain links TRBV4-3 with TRBJ2-1; D not resolved. CDR1 and CDR2 from the germline V gene are LGHNA and YSLEER. The CDR3 sequence is 14 residues long. V was trimmed by 0 bases and J by 7 bases, leaving 10 bases between them. The CDR3 spells CASSQDRRWNEQFF. CDR3 DNA sequence: TGCGCCAGCAGCCAAGATCGGAGATGGAATGAGCAGTTCTTC.

The chain employs TRBV4-3 and TRBJ1-2, with 9 bases that match TRBD1. Germline V gene lookup returns CDR1 LGHNA and CDR2 YSLEER. This CDR3 spans 16 amino acids. Germline trimming cut 1 base from V and 0 bases from J; bases unmatched to any gene: 3. The CDR3 region has the DNA TGCGCCAGCAGCCAAGTGGACAGGGGAGCTAACTATGGCTACACCTTC. As protein: CASSQVDRGANYGYTF.

This clone has only a few counts. The chain links TRBV28 to TRBJ1-2; D unresolved. Trimming stripped 6 bases from V and 4 bases from J, with 9 bases between. Germline values: CDR1 MDHEN, CDR2 SYDVKM. The length of the CDR3 is 12 residues. The chain's CDR3 is CASREQTYGYTF. In DNA form, the CDR3 reads TGTGCCAGCAGGGAACAGACCTATGGCTACACCTTC.

The gene calls are TRBV5-6 and TRBJ2-5; D unresolved. This CDR3 region has 14 residues. Between the trimmed V and J ends, which lost 4 bases and 7 bases, there was a span of 17 bases. CDR1 and CDR2 (germline): SGHDT, YYEEEE. As DNA, the CDR3 is TGTGCCAGCAGCCCGGCGCGAAGCTCAGGGACCCAGTACTTC. The encoded protein is CASSPARSSGTQYF.

This clone was seen a handful of times. The chain carries TRBV2 and TRBJ1-5; D is unresolved. The CDR3 runs to 12 residues. With 8 bases removed from V and 7 bases from J, the gap between germline ends came to 12 bases. Germline CDR1 and CDR2: SNHLY and FYNNEI. CDR3 coding DNA: TGTGCCAGCGCAGACTCGGGGCAGCCCCAGCATTTT. Amino acid sequence: CASADSGQPQHF.

V is TRBV9 and J is TRBJ2-1; tentatively, D is TRBD1 (5 bases). Trimming removed 2 bases from V and 5 bases from J, with 5 bases in between. This CDR3 comprises 12 residues. Germline V CDR1 and CDR2: SGDLS, YYNGEE. In DNA form, the CDR3 reads TGTGCCAGCAGCGTGGGGCACAATGAGCAGTTCTTC. This translates into CASSVGHNEQFF.

V gene TRBV6-6 combines with J gene TRBJ1-1; D is perhaps TRBD1 (6 bases). The CDR3 has 14 amino acids. The V end lost 1 base, the J end lost 5 bases, and 11 bases lay between the germline ends. CDR1 and CDR2 from the germline V gene are MNHNY and SVGAGI (reference sequence). CDR3 nucleotides: TGTGCCAGCAGTTACTACAGGGTTGGGACTGAAGCTTTCTTT. It is translated as CASSYYRVGTEAFF.

The chain combines TRBV7-9 with TRBJ2-2; D not resolved. This CDR3 has 14 amino acids. Germline assignment: CDR1 SEHNR and CDR2 FQNEAQ (reference sequence). Deletions cut 3 bases from V and 1 base from J, with 6 bases between. The CDR3 DNA reads as TGTGCCAGCAGCTTGGTAGGGAACACCGGGGAGCTGTTTTTT. The encoded protein is CASSLVGNTGELFF.

This clone was seen a single time. The chain employs TRBV18 and TRBJ1-5; 7 positions match TRBD1. V gave up 6 bases and J gave up 2 bases; unmatched junction bases: 7. The CDR3 loop spans 15 amino acids. Germline V gene sequence: CDR1 KGHSH, CDR2 LQKENI. CDR3 region: CASSARQGGNQPQHF. DNA for the CDR3: TGTGCCAGCTCCGCTCGACAGGGCGGCAATCAGCCCCAGCATTTT.

Only a few counts were recorded for this clone. The V gene is TRBV5-3, the J gene TRBJ2-5; possibly TRBD1 for D (6 bases). TRBV5-3 is an open reading frame, and its role is uncertain. The CDR3 runs to 16 residues. The V gene lost 2 bases and the J gene lost 3 bases, with 17 bases spanning the gap. This CDR3 is CARSLISGTSKETQYF. DNA of the CDR3: TGTGCCAGAAGCTTAATATCCGGGACATCGAAAGAGACCCAGTACTTC.

The chain uses TRBV4-1 and TRBJ2-5; 7 nucleotides align to TRBD2. Germline CDR1 MGHRA, CDR2 YSYEKL. V gave up 4 bases and J gave up 5 bases; unmatched junction bases: 10. The CDR3 spans 15 residues. As DNA, the CDR3 is TGCGCCAGCAGCCGAATCGTCGGACTAGAGGAGACCCAGTACTTC. Its protein is CASSRIVGLEETQYF.

The genes are TRBV4-1 and TRBJ2-7; 9 positions agree with TRBD2. Germline lookup yields CDR1 MGHRA and CDR2 YSYEKL. After removal of 0 bases from V and 3 bases from J, the junction contained 3 bases not matched to a gene. The CDR3 covers 15 residues. This chain's CDR3 is CASSQDLAGVYEQYF. CDR3 sequence (DNA): TGCGCCAGCAGCCAAGATTTAGCGGGAGTCTACGAGCAGTACTTC.

CDR3 protein: CASSLDPDSPLHF. The DNA for the CDR3 is TGCGCCAGCAGCTTGGATCCGGATTCACCCCTCCACTTT. This chain connects TRBV5-1 to TRBJ1-6; the D is unclear. Germline-derived CDR1 and CDR2 are SGHRS and YFSETQ. This CDR3 has 13 amino acids. Trimming removed 0 bases from V and 8 bases from J, with 6 bases in between.

The CDR3 loop reads CASSLAAPGTPFLETQYF. CDR3 in DNA: TGTGCCAGCAGCTTAGCGGCCCCTGGGACACCCTTTTTAGAGACCCAGTACTTC. V usage is TRBV7-6 and J usage is TRBJ2-5; tentative D call: TRBD1 (6 bases). Germline V gives CDR1 SGHVS, CDR2 FNYEAQ. V lost 0 bases to trimming and J lost 4 bases, with 21 bases between them. This CDR3 comprises 18 residues.

The V gene is TRBV5-8, the J gene TRBJ1-5; D is unclear. This CDR3 region has 13 residues. Germline V lookup: CDR1 SGHTS, CDR2 YDEGEE. Trimming removed 4 bases from V and 5 bases from J, with 10 bases in between. The CDR3 region is CASSPGYDQPQHF. The CDR3 coding sequence is TGTGCCAGCAGCCCCGGGTACGATCAGCCCCAGCATTTT.

The J gene is TRBJ2-1, the V gene TRBV6-5; TRBD2 agrees at 9 bases. V shed 5 bases and J 1 base; nucleotides not matched to a gene: 3. Germline V gene data show CDR1 as MNHEY and CDR2 as SVGAGI. The CDR3 sequence is 15 residues long. The CDR3: CASSNSGSSYNEQFF. CDR3 nucleotides: TGTGCCAGCAGTAATAGCGGGAGTTCCTACAATGAGCAGTTCTTC.

The gene calls are TRBV7-9 and TRBJ1-2; 7 bases line up with TRBD1. Losses at the gene ends were 1 base for V and 7 bases for J; bases not matched to a gene: 3. Germline CDR1 SEHNR, CDR2 FQNEAQ (reference sequence). The CDR3 runs 13 residues. The CDR3 nucleotides read TGTGCCAGCAGCTTAGGGGCAGGGGGTGGCTACACCTTC. As protein: CASSLGAGGGYTF.

J is TRBJ2-3 and V is TRBV27; TRBD2 aligns across 12 bases. The germline gives CDR1 MNHEY, CDR2 SMNVEV (reference sequence). This CDR3 is 16 amino acids long. V was clipped by 3 bases and J by 3 bases; unmatched bases: 4. The CDR3: CASSFALAGGTDTQYF. CDR3 nucleotide sequence: TGTGCCAGCAGTTTTGCGCTAGCGGGGGGGACAGATACGCAGTATTTT.

The chain links TRBV6-6 to TRBJ1-3, with 7 bases that match TRBD1. The ends lost 2 bases at V and 6 bases at J; junction bases unmatched: 4. Germline CDR1 is MNHNY and CDR2 is SVGAGI (reference sequence). This CDR3 is built from 14 residues. CDR3 residues: CASSYGQVLNTIYF. CDR3 in DNA: TGTGCCAGCAGTTACGGACAGGTCCTAAACACCATATATTTT.

The gene calls are TRBV10-3 and TRBJ2-7; D is perhaps TRBD2 (5 bases). The CDR3 contains 16 residues. With 4 bases removed from V and 2 bases from J, the gap between germline ends came to 18 bases. Germline CDR1 and CDR2: ENHRY and SYGVKD. The CDR3 DNA is TGTGCCATCAGTGCCTCGGGGTGGATGGGTACCTACGAGCAGTACTTC. Translated: CAISASGWMGTYEQYF.

V is TRBV30 and J is TRBJ2-1; no firm D call. Trimming took 3 bases from V and 3 from J, leaving 15 bases between them. From germline, CDR1 is GTSNPN and CDR2 SVGIG (reference sequence). There are 15 residues in the CDR3. CDR3 in amino acids: CAWSPTLEIYNEQFF. The CDR3 DNA reads TGTGCCTGGAGCCCCACCCTAGAAATCTACAATGAGCAGTTCTTC.

The genes are TRBV7-2 and TRBJ2-5; D gene ambiguous. Germline V gene data show CDR1 as SGHTA and CDR2 as FQGNSA. The V end lost 5 bases, the J end lost 5 bases, and 12 bases lay between the germline ends. CDR3 length: 13 residues. CDR3 loop: CASSNPTLETQYF. In DNA, the CDR3 is TGTGCCAGCAGCAACCCGACACTGGAGACCCAGTACTTC. Looking up the rest from reference TRBV7-2 and TRBJ2-5 gives the full variable domain: GAGVSQSPSNKVTEKGKDVELRCDPISGHTALYWYRQSLGQGLEFLIYFQGNSAPDKSGLPSDRFSAERTGGSVSTLTIQRTQQEDSAVYLCASSNPTLETQYFGPGTRLLVL.

The V and J genes are TRBV28 and TRBJ2-1; D unresolved. CDR3 size: 16 residues. The germline CDR1 and CDR2 sequences are MDHEN and SYDVKM. V was pared by 1 base and J by 0 bases, with 10 bases between. The CDR3 loop is CASSLYTSSSYNEQFF. In DNA, the CDR3 is TGTGCCAGCAGTTTATATACTTCTAGCTCCTACAATGAGCAGTTCTTC.

The J gene is TRBJ2-5, the V gene TRBV9; D remains ambiguous. V was trimmed by 0 bases and J by 2 bases, leaving 14 bases between them. The length of the CDR3 is 16 residues. The germline CDR1 and CDR2 sequences are SGDLS and YYNGEE. CDR3 bases: TGTGCCAGCAGCGTAGGAGTAAGTCATTGGCAAGAGACCCAGTACTTC. Its translation is CASSVGVSHWQETQYF.

The chain uses TRBV5-1 and TRBJ2-1; a possible D gene is TRBD2 (5 bases). Trimming stripped 1 base from V and 5 bases from J, with 10 bases between. This CDR3 has 14 residues. Germline V gives CDR1 SGHRS, CDR2 YFSETQ. CDR3 loop: CASSLTSGHNEQFF. In DNA form, the CDR3 reads TGCGCCAGCAGCTTGACCAGCGGACACAATGAGCAGTTCTTC.

The chain combines TRBV6-4 with TRBJ1-6; D is undetermined. Germline CDR1 MRHNA, CDR2 SNTAGT. This CDR3 is built from 18 residues. The V end lost 2 bases, the J end lost 4 bases, and 18 bases lay between the germline ends. This CDR3 is CASSDMGGRQRYNSPLHF. The CDR3 DNA sequence: TGTGCCAGCAGTGACATGGGAGGCAGGCAGAGGTATAATTCACCCCTCCACTTT.

The V call is TRBV29-1, the J call TRBJ2-4, with D unresolved. The germline V gene has CDR1 SQVTM and CDR2 ANQGSEA. V shed 5 bases and J shed 0 bases, with 14 bases lying between them. This CDR3 has 15 amino acids. CDR3 loop: CSVTFARLAKNIQYF. As DNA, the CDR3 is TGCAGCGTTACCTTCGCCCGCCTAGCCAAAAACATTCAGTACTTC. The full variable domain, rest sourced from reference TRBV29-1 and TRBJ2-4, is SAVISQKPSRDICQRGTSLTIQCQVDSQVTMMFWYRQQPGQSLTLIATANQGSEATYESGFVIDKFPISRPNLTFSTLTVSNMSPEDSSIYLCSVTFARLAKNIQYFGAGTRLSVL.

This chain connects TRBV6-2 or TRBV6-3 to TRBJ1-5; a weak D match, TRBD1 (6 bases). CDR3 size: 15 residues. Germline loops: CDR1 MNHEY, CDR2 SVGEGT. V lost 5 bases and J 10 bases, leaving 21 bases between the germline ends. The CDR3 DNA is TGTGCCAGCAGTGTCTCGGACAGTTTTAAAAATCCCCAGCATTTT. Protein product: CASSVSDSFKNPQHF.